This record concerns one TCR beta chain sequence. Study processing details: Amplification with reference gene primers provided the estimates of nucleated cell counts. Assay: immunoSEQ multiplex PCR; the TCRdb copy retains only in-frame clones and omits some. V, J and clone size are taken as reported in that table, and D and trimming were inferred from the DNA itself. This table has about 88,000 clones, around nine tenths appearing once. The data derive from a study of blood T cell repertoires in COVID-19. Study details: The United States, Italy and Spain were the sources of the acute and convalescent COVID-19 samples. Nucleic acid was either cDNA or gDNA, and it came from T cells, B-cell-depleted T cells, or PBMCs.

Recruited during active infection, patients (from Seattle) were subsequently followed longitudinally. The CDR3 has 14 residues. Per germline, CDR1 MNHEY and CDR2 SVGAGI. V was clipped by 2 bases and J by 4 bases, with 11 bases between them. Sequencing used peripheral blood. The sequence was collected from a woman between 55 and 75 years old with COVID-19, enrolled during active disease. V and J are TRBV6-5 and TRBJ1-1, with D possibly being TRBD1 (6 bases). The CDR3: CASSYGQGTTEAFF. The CDR3 DNA reads TGTGCCAGCAGTTACGGTCAGGGGACCACTGAAGCTTTCTTT.